A single T cell receptor beta chain is shown here with its context. The data derive from a study of blood T cell repertoires in COVID-19. Background on the study: The origin of the acute and convalescent COVID-19 samples was the United States, Italy and Spain.

Deletions cut 0 bases from V and 1 base from J, with 9 bases between. The CDR3 spans 15 residues. Germline CDR1 reads SGHVS; CDR2 reads FQNEAQ. Original analysis: The authors estimated nucleated cell counts from reference gene primer amplification. The protocol was immunoSEQ multiplex PCR, while the TCRdb copy is restricted to in-frame clones and leaves out a portion. V and J calls and clone size are copied from that table; D and trimming were computed from the DNA. The sample lists 150,000 or so clones, around 83% occurring once. The genes are TRBV7-8 and TRBJ1-1, with D possibly being TRBD1 (6 bases). Sequencing was carried out using peripheral blood. This receptor was identified in a woman aged 60-75 years with acute or convalescent COVID-19. The CDR3 nucleotides read TGTGCCAGCAGCTTAGCGCAGGGGTGGAACACTGAAGCTTTCTTT. This translates into CASSLAQGWNTEAFF.